The 2 T cell receptor beta chains below come from one sample, sequenced in a study of T cell responses to AZD1222 COVID-19 vaccine. Assay used: immunoSEQ multiplex PCR; TCRdb lists only in-frame clones, some missing. This sample has 140,000 or so clones, with roughly 88% found just once. This specimen was peripheral blood, taken on day 0 of AZD1222 vaccination. The receptor set was obtained from an adult in good health.

J is TRBJ1-1 and V is TRBV6-2 or TRBV6-3; D remains unclear. The germline V and J ends were trimmed by 1 base and 3 bases, with 9 bases remaining between them. This CDR3 has 14 amino acids. CDR1 and CDR2 from the germline V gene are MNHEY and SVGEGT. The CDR3 loop is CASSYWWEDTEAFF. CDR3 coding DNA: TGTGCCAGCAGTTACTGGTGGGAAGACACTGAAGCTTTCTTT.

This sequence joins TRBV4-2 and TRBJ1-1, with TRBD1 matching over 7 bases. The CDR3 covers 15 residues. V lost 3 bases and J lost 5; bases outside the gene matches: 9. Germline assignment: CDR1 LGHNA and CDR2 YNFKEQ. The DNA for the CDR3 is TGTGCCAGCAGCCAGTGGACAGGTTCGTCGACTGAAGCTTTCTTT. Its protein product is CASSQWTGSSTEAFF.